Shown below are 18 T cell receptor beta chains from a single sample sequenced in a study of cytomegalovirus exposure and HLA in healthy donors. Primers for the PCR totalled 60 Vbeta and 13 Jbeta. Sequencing was performed with immunoSEQ multiplex PCR; in TCRdb, only in-frame clones are kept and a portion is missing. The listing contains about 96,000 clones. The sequencing sample was made of PBMCs. The origin of the receptors is a woman in her 30s in good health and CMV-seronegative.

V usage is TRBV5-1 and J usage is TRBJ2-3; 9 nucleotides line up with TRBD2. The V gene's germline CDR1 is SGHRS and CDR2 YFSETQ. V gave up 4 bases and J gave up 2 bases; unmatched junction bases: 5. The CDR3 is 15 residues long. CDR3: CASSPSGVDTDTQYF. The CDR3 DNA reads TGCGCCAGCAGCCCTAGCGGGGTCGACACAGATACGCAGTATTTT.

This rearrangement joins TRBV4-1 to TRBJ1-6; 7 bases fit TRBD1. The V gene end was trimmed by 6 bases and the J gene end by 12 bases; junction bases not matched to a gene: 8. CDR1 and CDR2 from the germline V gene are MGHRA and YSYEKL. The CDR3 is made up of 13 amino acids. CDR3 nucleotide sequence: TGCGCCAGCAGTGCGGGGACAGTTCAACCCCTCCACTTT. Translated: CASSAGTVQPLHF.

J is TRBJ1-2 and V is TRBV28; possibly TRBD1 for D (5 bases). Looked up from germline, CDR1 is MDHEN and CDR2 is SYDVKM. CDR3 length: 13 residues. V lost 5 bases and J 5 bases, leaving 12 bases between the germline ends. The CDR3 loop reads CASSPVGAYGYTF. Here the CDR3 DNA reads TGTGCCAGCAGTCCAGTAGGGGCTTATGGCTACACCTTC.

The rearrangement links TRBV28 to TRBJ1-6, with D tentatively TRBD1 (6 bases). Per germline, CDR1 MDHEN and CDR2 SYDVKM. The CDR3 has 15 amino acids. V dropped 5 bases and J dropped 11 bases, with 19 bases sitting between them. The CDR3 loop reads CASSPGGQIRTPLHF. CDR3 sequence (DNA): TGTGCCAGCAGTCCTGGAGGACAGATTAGGACACCCCTCCACTTT.

The J gene is TRBJ2-7, the V gene TRBV19; tentative D call: TRBD2 (5 bases). The CDR3 sequence is 15 residues long. The germline CDR1 and CDR2 sequences are LNHDA and SQIVND (reference sequence). V was pared by 3 bases and J by 0 bases, with 12 bases between. CDR3 sequence (DNA): TGTGCCAGTAGTATGGGTGGACTGTACTCCTACGAGCAGTACTTC. It is translated as CASSMGGLYSYEQYF.

V is TRBV27 and J is TRBJ2-2, with 7 bases lining up with TRBD2. V was pared by 6 bases and J by 3 bases, with 7 bases of the junction left unmatched. CDR3 length equals 15 residues. Germline V lookup: CDR1 MNHEY, CDR2 SMNVEV (reference sequence). CDR3 coding DNA: TGTGCCAGCAGCCAAGGGGACTATTACACCGGGGAGCTGTTTTTT. Translating gives CASSQGDYYTGELFF.

J is TRBJ1-2 and V is TRBV2, with a possible D match to TRBD1 (6 bases). V was cut by 4 bases and J by 4 bases, with 16 bases left in between. Germline assignment: CDR1 SNHLY and CDR2 FYNNEI. The CDR3 is 15 residues long. The CDR3 region is CASSGGHFEAYGYTF. CDR3 DNA sequence: TGTGCCAGCAGTGGGGGGCACTTTGAAGCCTATGGCTACACCTTC.

The chain combines TRBV6-4 with TRBJ1-1, with D possibly being TRBD1 (6 bases). The CDR3 extends over 13 amino acids. The germline gives CDR1 MRHNA, CDR2 SNTAGT. V lost 5 bases and J 1 base, leaving 8 bases between the germline ends. The CDR3 loop is CASSQQGNTEAFF. Here the CDR3 DNA reads TGTGCCAGCAGTCAACAGGGGAACACTGAAGCTTTCTTT.

The CDR3 DNA reads as TGTGCCAGCGACAGGGTGATAGGTAATTCACCCCTCCACTTT. It specifies CASDRVIGNSPLHF. V gene TRBV28 combines with J gene TRBJ1-6, with 7 nucleotides matching TRBD1. V shed 8 bases, J shed 6 bases, and the junction held 7 bases outside the gene matches. This CDR3 has 14 residues. CDR1 is MDHEN, CDR2 SYDVKM, per germline.

The genes are TRBV6-1 and TRBJ2-5, with a possible D match to TRBD2 (6 bases). This CDR3 is built from 13 residues. CDR1 and CDR2 from the germline V gene are MNHNS and SASEGT. V was pared by 8 bases and J by 4 bases, with 14 bases between. CDR3 in amino acids: CASGGTDPETQYF. DNA for the CDR3: TGTGCCAGCGGAGGGACCGACCCAGAGACCCAGTACTTC.

V gene TRBV7-8 combines with J gene TRBJ2-5; 8 nucleotides line up with TRBD1. This CDR3 has 14 residues. Germline CDR1 is SGHVS and CDR2 is FQNEAQ. Losses at the gene ends were 3 bases for V and 4 bases for J; bases not matched to a gene: 4. In DNA, the CDR3 is TGTGCCAGCAGCTTCAGGGGGCGCCGAGAGACCCAGTACTTC. It translates to CASSFRGRRETQYF.

The chain combines TRBV27 with TRBJ2-7; 11 bases are a match to TRBD1. The CDR3 extends over 14 amino acids. V was clipped by 6 bases and J by 6 bases; unmatched bases: 7. From germline, CDR1 is MNHEY and CDR2 SMNVEV (reference sequence). This chain's CDR3 is CASSSGQGVFEQYF. CDR3 nucleotides: TGTGCCAGCAGCTCGGGACAGGGGGTCTTCGAGCAGTACTTC.

The V and J genes are TRBV12-5 and TRBJ2-7; TRBD2 might be the D (6 bases). Germline V gene data show CDR1 as LGHNT and CDR2 as FRNRAP. The CDR3 totals 16 residues. The V end was cut by 0 bases, the J end by 2 bases, with 14 bases between. The CDR3 spells CASGLVFGGVPYEQYF. CDR3 in DNA: TGTGCTAGTGGTTTGGTATTCGGGGGAGTACCCTACGAGCAGTACTTC. The variable domain in full, with the rest retrieved from reference TRBV12-5 and TRBJ2-7, is DARVTQTPRHKVTEMGQEVTMRCQPILGHNTVFWYRQTMMQGLELLAYFRNRAPLDDSGMPKDRFSAEMPDATLATLKIQPSEPRDSAVYFCASGLVFGGVPYEQYFGPGTRLTVT.

The rearrangement joins TRBV5-5 to TRBJ2-7; 7 nucleotides match TRBD2. Germline values: CDR1 SGHKS, CDR2 YYEKEE (reference sequence). V was pared by 2 bases and J by 2 bases, with 4 bases of the junction left unmatched. The CDR3 is 14 residues long. CDR3 coding DNA: TGTGCCAGCAGCTTTTTGGCGGGGGCCTACGAGCAGTACTTC. As protein: CASSFLAGAYEQYF. The full variable domain, its missing parts supplied by reference TRBV5-5 and TRBJ2-7, is DAGVTQSPTHLIKTRGQQVTLRCSPISGHKSVSWYQQVLGQGPQFIFQYYEKEERGRGNFPDRFSARQFPNYSSELNVNALLLGDSALYLCASSFLAGAYEQYFGPGTRLTVT.

Written as DNA, the CDR3 is TGTGCCAGCAGTCTCAGACTGGGACAGAGCTATGGCTACACCTTC. The encoded protein is CASSLRLGQSYGYTF. The chain joins TRBV27 to TRBJ1-2, with 7 bases lining up with TRBD1. The V and J ends lost 5 bases and 4 bases, in that order; junction bases with no gene match: 10. The germline CDR1 and CDR2 sequences are MNHEY and SMNVEV (reference sequence). There are 15 residues in the CDR3.

In nucleotides, the CDR3 is TGTGCCAGTAGTATGCCGGGACACCCTAGCAATCAGCCCCAGCATTTT. Translation: CASSMPGHPSNQPQHF. The chain links TRBV19 to TRBJ1-5; D is possibly TRBD1 (6 bases). V dropped 3 bases and J dropped 0 bases, with 12 bases sitting between them. The CDR3 covers 16 residues. CDR1 and CDR2 (germline): LNHDA, SQIVND (reference sequence).

As regards this clone: The junction and the germline gene differ at one end; a read error may be behind it. DNA for the CDR3: TGTGCTAGCAGCCTGGGGACTAGCTCCTACAATGAGCAGTTCTTC. Amino acids: CASSLGTSSYNEQFF. The rearrangement joins TRBV7-7 to TRBJ2-1; 8 nucleotides match TRBD2. Germline loops: CDR1 SSHAT, CDR2 FNYEAQ (reference sequence). This CDR3 contains 15 residues.

The chain carries TRBV6-1 and TRBJ2-7, with 9 bases lining up with TRBD1. The CDR3 is 14 amino acids. The J segment lost 1 base and the V segment lost 4 bases, leaving 2 bases of the junction unmatched. Germline-derived CDR1 and CDR2 are MNHNS and SASEGT. CDR3 sequence reads: CASSAGTGSYEQYF. As DNA, the CDR3 is TGTGCCAGCAGTGCCGGGACAGGGTCCTACGAGCAGTACTTC.